The 18 T cell receptor beta chains in this list originate from one sample, sequenced in a study of blood T cell repertoires in COVID-19. Data came from immunoSEQ multiplex PCR; TCRdb stores just in-frame clones and leaves some out. The sample lists over 100,000 clones, roughly 88% occurring once. The sample was peripheral blood. The receptors here all came from a man aged 45-65 years with acute or convalescent COVID-19.

The chain links TRBV2 to TRBJ1-5; D remains ambiguous. Trimming cost V 6 bases and J 9 bases, with 12 bases left between them. The CDR3 is 12 residues long. Germline assignment: CDR1 SNHLY and CDR2 FYNNEI. CDR3 sequence: CASSESSRPQHF. The CDR3 bases are TGTGCCAGCAGCGAATCTAGTCGGCCCCAGCATTTT.

This chain joins TRBV7-2 and TRBJ1-2; 8 nucleotides line up with TRBD1. From germline, CDR1 is SGHTA and CDR2 FQGNSA. This CDR3 has 14 residues. With 6 bases clipped from V and 11 bases from J, the junction kept 14 bases outside the gene matches. CDR3 DNA: TGTGCCAGCAGTTCCGGGGTCGACAGGGGATCGTACACCTTC. Translated, it gives CASSSGVDRGSYTF.

This chain connects TRBV30 to TRBJ2-7; D perhaps matches TRBD1 (5 bases). The CDR3 length is 16 residues. V lost 3 bases to trimming and J lost 4 bases, with 22 bases between them. Per the germline V gene, CDR1 is GTSNPN and CDR2 is SVGIG (reference sequence). DNA for the CDR3: TGTGCCTGGAGCCGCATTAGGGGCCTCCTTCTTTACGAGCAGTACTTC. This translates into CAWSRIRGLLLYEQYF.

The chain couples TRBV28 to TRBJ2-3; 8 positions match TRBD2. After removal of 6 bases from V and 3 bases from J, the junction contained 5 bases not matched to a gene. From germline, CDR1 is MDHEN and CDR2 SYDVKM. The CDR3 is 14 amino acids. The DNA of the CDR3 is TGTGCCAGCAGACAAAGCGGGAGAACAGATACGCAGTATTTT. Translating gives CASRQSGRTDTQYF.

The chain couples TRBV29-1 to TRBJ1-1; D is possibly TRBD1 (6 bases). Germline CDR1 is SQVTM and CDR2 is ANQGSEA. The CDR3 consists of 12 residues. V lost 2 bases to trimming and J lost 4 bases, with 8 bases between them. CDR3 amino acids: CSVEQGSTEAFF. The CDR3 DNA reads as TGCAGCGTTGAACAGGGGAGCACTGAAGCTTTCTTT.

This chain links TRBV30 with TRBJ1-1; the match to TRBD1 covers 7 bases. The CDR3 is 14 amino acids. From germline, CDR1 is GTSNPN and CDR2 SVGIG (reference sequence). After removal of 2 bases from V and 1 base from J, the junction contained 4 bases not matched to a gene. Written as DNA, the CDR3 is TGTGCCTGGAGTCGGGGACAGCAGAACACTGAAGCTTTCTTT. It translates to CAWSRGQQNTEAFF.

The sample holds a few counts of this clone. The gene calls are TRBV2 and TRBJ1-1; 8 bases line up with TRBD1. This CDR3 region has 16 residues. V lost 3 bases, J lost 3 bases, and 9 bases stayed unmatched. Germline V gene sequence: CDR1 SNHLY, CDR2 FYNNEI. For the CDR3, the DNA is TGTGCCAGCAGTGACTCGCCCAGGACAGGGTACACTGAAGCTTTCTTT. Protein: CASSDSPRTGYTEAFF.

The chain couples TRBV6-5 to TRBJ1-5; TRBD1 aligns across 9 bases. CDR1 and CDR2 from the germline V gene are MNHEY and SVGAGI. The CDR3 contains 15 residues. Germline trimming cut 5 bases from V and 6 bases from J; bases unmatched to any gene: 8. The CDR3, as DNA: TGTGCCAGCAGTCGGGGGACAGGGATCGGTCAGCCCCAGCATTTT. Translated: CASSRGTGIGQPQHF.

V and J are TRBV19 and TRBJ2-5; TRBD1 matches at 7 bases. CDR1 LNHDA and CDR2 SQIVND come from the germline V gene (reference sequence). The ends lost 6 bases at V and 5 bases at J; junction bases unmatched: 12. There are 15 residues in the CDR3. The CDR3 DNA follows: TGTGCCAGTAGATCACAGGGGACGAGTATGGAGACCCAGTACTTC. This translates into CASRSQGTSMETQYF.

This clone has a single count. The V gene is TRBV5-6, the J gene TRBJ2-1; the D is unclear. Germline CDR1 SGHDT, CDR2 YYEEEE. This CDR3 spans 16 amino acids. Trimming shortened V by 3 bases and J by 2 bases, and 15 bases separated the two germline ends. The DNA for the CDR3 is TGTGCCAGCAGCTACAAGTCGGGTTCAGCCTACAATGAGCAGTTCTTC. Translating gives CASSYKSGSAYNEQFF.

This chain links TRBV5-1 with TRBJ2-2; 7 nucleotides match TRBD1. The CDR3 consists of 17 residues. Germline CDR1 reads SGHRS; CDR2 reads YFSETQ. Germline trimming cut 4 bases from V and 3 bases from J; bases unmatched to any gene: 12. Written as DNA, the CDR3 is TGCGCCAGCAGCCAAAAAAAGAATACAGGGGACACCGGGGAGCTGTTTTTT. As protein: CASSQKKNTGDTGELFF.

The chain has TRBV2 and TRBJ1-1; 9 nucleotides agree with TRBD1. Trimming at V came to 7 bases and at J to 12 bases, leaving 21 bases not matched to a gene. This CDR3 has 16 residues. Germline V gene data show CDR1 as SNHLY and CDR2 as FYNNEI. The CDR3: CASKARPGGQGGETFF. DNA of the CDR3: TGTGCCAGCAAGGCCCGTCCCGGGGGACAGGGAGGTGAGACTTTCTTT. The full variable domain, in which reference TRBV2 and TRBJ1-1 provide the parts outside the CDR3, is EPEVTQTPSHQVTQMGQEVILRCVPISNHLYFYWYRQILGQKVEFLVSFYNNEISEKSEIFDDQFSVERPDGSNFTLKIRSTKLEDSAMYFCASKARPGGQGGETFFGQGTRLTVV.

The chain couples TRBV5-6 to TRBJ2-7; 8 bases line up with TRBD1. The CDR3 has 15 residues. V lost 5 bases to trimming and J lost 3 bases; unmatched junction nucleotides: 10. Per the germline V gene, CDR1 is SGHDT and CDR2 is YYEEEE. The CDR3 DNA sequence: TGTGCCAGCAGGCTGTGGGACAGGACCATCTACGAGCAGTACTTC. This sequence encodes CASRLWDRTIYEQYF.

The chain is built from TRBV5-1 and TRBJ2-7; 11 positions agree with TRBD2. Germline V gene data show CDR1 as SGHRS and CDR2 as YFSETQ. V dropped 3 bases and J dropped 4; count of bases not matched to a gene: 3. CDR3 length equals 14 residues. For the CDR3, the DNA is TGCGCCAGCAGCTCCACTAGCGGGAGATACGAGCAGTACTTC. Residues: CASSSTSGRYEQYF.

V is TRBV5-5 and J is TRBJ2-1, with D possibly being TRBD1 (5 bases). CDR3 size: 17 residues. CDR1 and CDR2 from the germline V gene are SGHKS and YYEKEE (reference sequence). V was cut by 3 bases and J by 0 bases, with 16 bases left in between. DNA of the CDR3: TGTGCCAGCAGCTCGACCCCGGACAAAAACTCCTACAATGAGCAGTTCTTC. Translating gives CASSSTPDKNSYNEQFF.

The rearrangement joins TRBV5-8 to TRBJ2-3, with TRBD2 matching over 7 bases. The CDR3 length is 13 residues. After removal of 4 bases from V and 8 bases from J, the junction contained 7 bases not matched to a gene. Germline CDR1 is SGHTS and CDR2 is YDEGEE. The CDR3 region has the DNA TGTGCCAGCAGCGTGGGAGGGTTGGCTACGCAGTATTTT. Translation: CASSVGGLATQYF.

This sequence joins TRBV6-5 and TRBJ2-7; TRBD2 matches at 9 bases. The CDR3 spans 14 residues. The germline V gene encodes CDR1 MNHEY and CDR2 SVGAGI. The CDR3 loop reads CATGSGGGPYEQYF. CDR3 DNA: TGTGCAACAGGTAGCGGGGGAGGGCCCTACGAGCAGTACTTC.

The CDR3 DNA is TGTGCCAGCAGCACCGGACAGGGGAAAGATACGCAGTATTTT. This translates into CASSTGQGKDTQYF. This chain connects TRBV6-1 to TRBJ2-3; 9 nucleotides match TRBD1. Trimming removed 6 bases from V and 5 bases from J; junction bases left unmatched: 6. This CDR3 has 14 amino acids. The germline V gene has CDR1 MNHNS and CDR2 SASEGT.